The clone carrying this T cell receptor (beta chain) has more than one count but fewer than ten. This sample was included in a study of T-cell memory formation after mild COVID-19. TCRdb re-called the 5' RACE reads with MiXCR, one entry per CDR3 protein. The sample carries under 90,000 distinct CDR3 sequences, roughly 13% recorded once. V was trimmed by 4 bases and J by 0 bases, leaving 13 bases between them. CDR3 length: 16 amino acids. Looked up from germline, CDR1 is SGHAT and CDR2 is FQNNGV. The receptor's source is an adult woman who had mild COVID-19 (a few samples of this study predate the infection). Cell type and time point are not known. Sequencing used PBMCs or a T cell subset sorted from them (not recorded which). The gene calls are TRBV11-2 and TRBJ1-3; possible D gene TRBD1, 5 bases. The chain's CDR3 is CASSYLGQGSGNTIYF. CDR3 sequence (DNA): TGTGCCAGCAGCTATCTTGGGCAGGGCTCTGGAAACACCATATATTTT.